A single T cell receptor (beta chain) is shown here with its context. With 3 bases removed from V and 4 bases from J, the gap between germline ends came to 12 bases. The CDR3 runs 15 residues. CDR1 is MGHDK and CDR2 is SYGVNS in the germline V gene. These data come from a study of cytomegalovirus exposure and HLA in healthy donors. Assay used: immunoSEQ multiplex PCR; TCRdb lists only in-frame clones, some missing. The data hold 250,000 to 400,000 clones, with roughly 90% observed a single time. This clonotype originated in a man aged 25-45 years in good health and CMV-seronegative. The V and J genes are TRBV25-1 and TRBJ2-2; tentative D call: TRBD1 (6 bases). The sample taken for sequencing was PBMCs. The CDR3 is CASSDPGQSTGELFF. DNA of the CDR3: TGTGCCAGCAGTGACCCGGGACAATCCACCGGGGAGCTGTTTTTT.